These 17 T cell receptor beta chains share one sample of origin, sequenced in a study of regulatory T cells in long-lasting Graves disease. Specified time point: persistent/refractory GD, antithyroid drugs over 5 years with positive TRAb. The authors made the TCR library using RNA they extracted from PBMCs. CDR3-region Arm-PCR and iRepertoire HTBI primers produced the TCR beta libraries. TCRdb recomputed calls from the multiplex PCR reads with MiXCR, one row per CDR3 protein. Of 360,000 or so distinct CDR3 sequences in the sample, roughly 25% were seen once. The sample consisted of peripheral blood mononuclear cells (PBMCs), taken when the disease was refractory, from a patient treated with antithyroid drugs. The receptors originated from a woman aged 40 to 50 with Graves disease.

This clonotype was seen a handful of times. The V gene is TRBV20-1, the J gene TRBJ1-5; D gene uncertain. CDR1 DFQATT and CDR2 SNEGSKA come from the germline V gene (reference sequence). The CDR3 is 13 residues long. The ends were cut back, 2 bases at V and 9 bases at J, with 14 bases in the middle. CDR3: CSARTGGFRPQHF. The CDR3 coding sequence is TGCAGTGCTAGAACGGGCGGGTTTCGGCCCCAGCATTTT.

V is TRBV6-5 and J is TRBJ1-2; TRBD1 aligns across 10 bases. Germline V lookup: CDR1 MNHEY, CDR2 SVGAGI. J lost 14 bases, V lost 4 bases, and 7 bases had no gene match. The CDR3 covers 12 residues. The CDR3 loop is CASSFAGQGKTF. The DNA of the CDR3 is TGTGCCAGCAGTTTCGCGGGACAGGGGAAAACCTTC.

V is TRBV7-2 and J is TRBJ2-7, with D tentatively TRBD1 (7 bases). The CDR3 has 14 residues. V shed 2 bases and J shed 3 bases, with 11 bases lying between them. Germline V lookup: CDR1 SGHTA, CDR2 FQGNSA. CDR3: CASSLLRDSYEQYF. Here the CDR3 DNA reads TGTGCCAGCAGCTTATTGCGGGACAGCTACGAGCAGTACTTC.

The chain carries TRBV5-6 and TRBJ2-7; unclear D gene. The ends were cut back, 4 bases at V and 6 bases at J, with 23 bases in the middle. From germline, CDR1 is SGHDT and CDR2 YYEEEE. There are 16 residues in the CDR3. The CDR3, as DNA: TGTGCCAGCAGCGAATCTGACGGACCCGAGATCCTCGAGCAGTACTTC. This translates into CASSESDGPEILEQYF.

Of note for this clonotype: A much bigger clone sits one base away, suggesting this may be a read error. The rearrangement joins TRBV9 to TRBJ2-2; D remains unclear. In germline, CDR1 is SGDLS, CDR2 YYNGEE. The CDR3 is 14 residues long. V was cut by 2 bases and J by 6 bases, with 11 bases left in between. The CDR3 DNA reads TGTGCCAGCAGCGTTACAGCCAGCGCCGGGGAGCTGTTTTTT. Protein: CASSVTASAGELFF.

This clonotype was seen many times. This chain links TRBV28 with TRBJ1-1; possibly TRBD1 for D (6 bases). Germline V CDR1 and CDR2: MDHEN, SYDVKM. V lost 3 bases and J 4 bases, leaving 12 bases between the germline ends. This CDR3 has 14 residues. The CDR3 here is CASSFPGAGTEAFF. CDR3 coding DNA: TGTGCCAGCAGTTTTCCGGGGGCAGGCACTGAAGCTTTCTTT.

This clonotype was observed many times. This chain connects TRBV10-3 to TRBJ2-7; D possibly corresponds to TRBD2 (5 bases). The CDR3 spans 14 residues. The V and J ends lost 3 bases and 1 base respectively, with 10 bases between them. Germline lookup yields CDR1 ENHRY and CDR2 SYGVKD. CDR3 region: CAISDRDDSYEQYF. The CDR3 nucleotides read TGTGCCATCAGTGACCGGGATGATTCCTACGAGCAGTACTTC.

As to this clonotype: This may be a read error, as it is one base from a much larger clone. This chain links TRBV28 with TRBJ1-1; D is possibly TRBD1 (5 bases). This CDR3 has 11 residues. Germline CDR1 and CDR2: MDHEN and SYDVKM. Deletions cut 7 bases from V and 6 bases from J, with 9 bases between. The CDR3 here is CASTRDAEAFF. For the CDR3, the DNA is TGTGCCAGCACTAGGGACGCTGAAGCTTTCTTT.

The V call is TRBV28, the J call TRBJ2-7; tentative D call: TRBD2 (6 bases). Trimming left V 7 bases short and J 6 bases short, with 22 bases between. Germline V gene sequence: CDR1 MDHEN, CDR2 SYDVKM. The CDR3 runs 15 residues. As DNA, the CDR3 is TGTGCCAGCACCCCTCCCGGGGGTCCCCCCCTCGAGCAGTACTTC. Residues: CASTPPGGPPLEQYF.

This clonotype was seen repeatedly, ten times or more. The chain uses TRBV12-3 or TRBV12-4 and TRBJ1-2; a weak D match, TRBD1 (5 bases). CDR3 length equals 13 residues. V was clipped by 6 bases and J by 2 bases, with 10 bases between them. The CDR3 DNA reads TGTGCCAGCAGCTCCAGGGCCAACTATGGCTACACCTTC. It codes for CASSSRANYGYTF.

Ten or more counts support this clonotype. The V and J genes are TRBV6-1 and TRBJ2-7, with a possible D match to TRBD2 (5 bases). The CDR3 has 15 amino acids. Germline values: CDR1 MNHNS, CDR2 SASEGT. The V end lost 3 bases, the J end lost 4 bases, and 16 bases lay between the germline ends. The CDR3 DNA reads as TGTGCCAGCAGTGAGTTCAGGACTCTAGTTTACGAGCAGTACTTC. Protein: CASSEFRTLVYEQYF.

This clonotype was seen many times. The chain links TRBV7-3 to TRBJ2-5, with 8 nucleotides matching TRBD2. Germline CDR1 and CDR2: SGHTA and FQGTGA. The CDR3 is 15 amino acids. V lost 2 bases to trimming and J lost 1 base; unmatched junction nucleotides: 3. The DNA for the CDR3 is TGTGCCAGCAGCTTAGGGCTAGCGGGCCAAGAGACCCAGTACTTC. Amino acids: CASSLGLAGQETQYF.

This clonotype was counted only a few times. The chain links TRBV20-1 to TRBJ2-7, with D possibly matching TRBD2 (5 bases). This CDR3 comprises 12 residues. Looked up from germline, CDR1 is DFQATT and CDR2 is SNEGSKA (reference sequence). The V end lost 5 bases, the J end lost 1 base, and 9 bases lay between the germline ends. The CDR3 DNA is TGCAGTGCTCCGGGGAGTTCCTACGAGCAGTACTTC. It specifies CSAPGSSYEQYF.

This clonotype has a handful of counts. The junction does not match germline at one end; this may be a read error. V and J are TRBV5-6 and TRBJ1-5, with D hard to call. Germline CDR1 reads SGHDT; CDR2 reads YYEEEE. The CDR3 contains 12 residues. The CDR3 DNA is TGTGCCAGCAGCTTGGCGAGTCAGCCCCAACATTTT. Translating it yields CASSLASQPQHF.

This clonotype appeared a few times. J is TRBJ2-2 and V is TRBV20-1; 7 bases are a match to TRBD2. With 2 bases clipped from V and 4 bases from J, the junction kept 10 bases outside the gene matches. Germline CDR1 is DFQATT and CDR2 is SNEGSKA (reference sequence). The CDR3 loop spans 16 amino acids. The CDR3 DNA follows: TGCAGTGCTAGAAGTGGGAGGGCCGTCGGCACCGGGGAGCTGTTTTTT. Translated, it gives CSARSGRAVGTGELFF.

This clonotype was found a few times. This may come from a read error, since a much larger clone is one base off. The chain joins TRBV28 to TRBJ2-2, with a tentative D call TRBD2 (5 bases). The CDR3 covers 12 residues. CDR1 and CDR2 (germline): MDHEN, SYDVKM. In DNA, the CDR3 is TGTGCCAGCAGTGGTCTCACCGGGGAGCTGCTTTTT. Amino acids: CASSGLTGELLF.

The V gene is TRBV7-9, the J gene TRBJ2-7; 8 nucleotides agree with TRBD2. CDR3 length: 17 amino acids. Germline CDR1 is SEHNR and CDR2 is FQNEAQ (reference sequence). Losses at the gene ends were 1 base for V and 0 bases for J; bases not matched to a gene: 8. CDR3: CASSLGLERGSSYEQYF. The DNA of the CDR3 is TGTGCCAGCAGCTTAGGACTTGAGCGGGGGAGCTCCTACGAGCAGTACTTC.